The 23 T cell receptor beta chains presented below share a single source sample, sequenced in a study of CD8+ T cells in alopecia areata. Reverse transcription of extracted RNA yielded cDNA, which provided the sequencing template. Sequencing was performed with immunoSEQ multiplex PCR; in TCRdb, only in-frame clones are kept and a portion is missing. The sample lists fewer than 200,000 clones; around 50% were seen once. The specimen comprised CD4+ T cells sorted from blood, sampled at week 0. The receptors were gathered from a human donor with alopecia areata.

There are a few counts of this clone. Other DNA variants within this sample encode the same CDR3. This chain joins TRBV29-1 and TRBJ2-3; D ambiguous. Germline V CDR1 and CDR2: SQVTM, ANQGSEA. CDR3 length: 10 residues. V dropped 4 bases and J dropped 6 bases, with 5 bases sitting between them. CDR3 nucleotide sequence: TGCAGCGTTGGGACCGATACGCAGTATTTT. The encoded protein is CSVGTDTQYF.

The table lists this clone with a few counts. CDR3 in DNA: TGTGCCAGCAACTCCCAAGGACAGGGGTTCTACGAGCAGTACTTC. Amino acids: CASNSQGQGFYEQYF. The chain recombines TRBV28 with TRBJ2-7; 9 nucleotides line up with TRBD1. V lost 7 bases to trimming and J lost 3 bases; unmatched junction nucleotides: 10. Germline V lookup: CDR1 MDHEN, CDR2 SYDVKM. There are 15 residues in the CDR3.

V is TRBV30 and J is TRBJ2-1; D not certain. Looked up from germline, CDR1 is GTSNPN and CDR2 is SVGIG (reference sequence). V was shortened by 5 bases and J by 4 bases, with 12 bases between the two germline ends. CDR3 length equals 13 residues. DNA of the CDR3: TGTGCCTGGTCCCCCCAGGTTTACAATGAGCAGTTCTTC. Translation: CAWSPQVYNEQFF.

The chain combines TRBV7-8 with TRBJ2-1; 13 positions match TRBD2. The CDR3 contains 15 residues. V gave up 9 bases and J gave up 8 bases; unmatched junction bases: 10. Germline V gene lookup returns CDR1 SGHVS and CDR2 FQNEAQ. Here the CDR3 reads CASCRVGLAGDEQFF. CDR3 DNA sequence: TGTGCCAGTTGCCGCGTCGGACTAGCGGGGGATGAGCAGTTCTTC.

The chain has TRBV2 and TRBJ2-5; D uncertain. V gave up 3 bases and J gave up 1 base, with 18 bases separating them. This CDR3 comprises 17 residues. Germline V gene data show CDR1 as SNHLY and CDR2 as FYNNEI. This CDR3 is CASSDFVERAGQETQYF. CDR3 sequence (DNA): TGTGCCAGCAGTGACTTCGTGGAGCGAGCCGGCCAAGAGACCCAGTACTTC.

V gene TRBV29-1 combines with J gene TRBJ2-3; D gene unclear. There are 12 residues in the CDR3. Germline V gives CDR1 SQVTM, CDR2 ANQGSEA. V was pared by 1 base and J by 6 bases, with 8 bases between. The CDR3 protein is CSVEVRGDTQYF. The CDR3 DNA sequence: TGCAGCGTTGAAGTCCGTGGTGATACGCAGTATTTT.

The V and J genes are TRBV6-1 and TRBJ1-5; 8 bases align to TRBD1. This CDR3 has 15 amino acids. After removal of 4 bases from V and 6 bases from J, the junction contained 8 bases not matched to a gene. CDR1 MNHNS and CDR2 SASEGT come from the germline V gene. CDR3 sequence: CASSGYRGFGQPQHF. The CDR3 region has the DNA TGTGCCAGCAGTGGATACAGGGGGTTTGGTCAGCCCCAGCATTTT.

The CDR3 DNA reads TGTGCCAGCAGTTACTCGCGCTCGGGGGGCTCAGATACGCAGTATTTT. This translates into CASSYSRSGGSDTQYF. The chain recombines TRBV6-5 with TRBJ2-3; D is possibly TRBD2 (7 bases). Germline V gene lookup returns CDR1 MNHEY and CDR2 SVGAGI. Trimming pared 0 bases from V and 4 bases from J, leaving 14 bases between. The length of the CDR3 is 16 residues.

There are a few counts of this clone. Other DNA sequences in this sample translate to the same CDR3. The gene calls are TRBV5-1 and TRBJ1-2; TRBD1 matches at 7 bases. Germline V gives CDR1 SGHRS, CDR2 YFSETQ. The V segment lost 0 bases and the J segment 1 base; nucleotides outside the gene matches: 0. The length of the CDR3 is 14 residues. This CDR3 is CASSLDRGNYGYTF. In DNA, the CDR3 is TGCGCCAGCAGCTTGGACAGGGGTAACTATGGCTACACCTTC. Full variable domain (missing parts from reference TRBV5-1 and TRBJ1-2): KAGVTQTPRYLIKTRGQQVTLSCSPISGHRSVSWYQQTPGQGLQFLFEYFSETQRNKGNFPGRFSGRQFSNSRSEMNVSTLELGDSALYLCASSLDRGNYGYTFGSGTRLTVV.

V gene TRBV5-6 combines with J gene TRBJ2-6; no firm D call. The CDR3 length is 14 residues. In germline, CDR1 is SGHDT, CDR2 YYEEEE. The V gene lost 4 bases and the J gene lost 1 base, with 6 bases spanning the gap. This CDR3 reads CASSPVSGANVLTF. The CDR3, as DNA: TGTGCCAGCAGCCCCGTTTCTGGGGCCAACGTCCTGACTTTC.

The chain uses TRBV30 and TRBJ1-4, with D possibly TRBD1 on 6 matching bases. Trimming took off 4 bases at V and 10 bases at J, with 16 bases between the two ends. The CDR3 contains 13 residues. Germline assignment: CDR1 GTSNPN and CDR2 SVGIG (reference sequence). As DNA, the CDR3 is TGTGCCTGGAAACTACAGGGAGGGGGAAAACTGTTTTTT. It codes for CAWKLQGGGKLFF. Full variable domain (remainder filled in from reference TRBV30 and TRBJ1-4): SQTIHQWPATLVQPVGSPLSLECTVEGTSNPNLYWYRQAAGRGLQLLFYSVGIGQISSEVPQNLSASRPQDRQFILSSKKLLLSDSGFYLCAWKLQGGGKLFFGSGTQLSVL.

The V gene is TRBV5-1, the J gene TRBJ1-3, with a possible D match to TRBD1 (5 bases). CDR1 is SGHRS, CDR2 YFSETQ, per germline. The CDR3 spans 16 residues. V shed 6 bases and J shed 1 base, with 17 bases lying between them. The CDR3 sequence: CASTLEGTNSGNTIYF. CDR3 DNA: TGCGCCAGCACCCTCGAGGGGACTAATTCTGGAAACACCATATATTTT.

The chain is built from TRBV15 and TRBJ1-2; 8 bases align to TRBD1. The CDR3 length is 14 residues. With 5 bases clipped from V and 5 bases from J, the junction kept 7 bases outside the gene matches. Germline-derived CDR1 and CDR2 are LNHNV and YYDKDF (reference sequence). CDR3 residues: CATSPVRTGYGYTF. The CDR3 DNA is TGTGCCACCAGCCCAGTTCGGACAGGGTATGGCTACACCTTC.

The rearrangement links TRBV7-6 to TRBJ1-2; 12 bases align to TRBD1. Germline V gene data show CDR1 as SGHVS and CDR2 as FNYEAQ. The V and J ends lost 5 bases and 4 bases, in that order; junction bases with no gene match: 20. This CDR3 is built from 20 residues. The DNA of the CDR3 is TGTGCCAGCAGCCACACGGTTGGGGGACAGGGGGCACTTGCGCTCTATGGCTACACCTTC. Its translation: CASSHTVGGQGALALYGYTF.

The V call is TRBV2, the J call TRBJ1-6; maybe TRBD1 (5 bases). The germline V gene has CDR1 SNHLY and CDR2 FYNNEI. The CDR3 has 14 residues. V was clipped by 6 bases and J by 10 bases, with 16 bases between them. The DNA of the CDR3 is TGTGCCAGCAGGCTGGAGGGGCGGCGGTCACCCCTCCACTTT. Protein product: CASRLEGRRSPLHF.

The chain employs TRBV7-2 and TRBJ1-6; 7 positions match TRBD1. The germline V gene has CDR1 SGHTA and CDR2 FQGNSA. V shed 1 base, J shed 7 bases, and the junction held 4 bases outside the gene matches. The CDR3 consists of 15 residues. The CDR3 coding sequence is TGTGCCAGCAGCTTAGATGGACAGGCCAATTCACCCCTCCACTTT. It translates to CASSLDGQANSPLHF.

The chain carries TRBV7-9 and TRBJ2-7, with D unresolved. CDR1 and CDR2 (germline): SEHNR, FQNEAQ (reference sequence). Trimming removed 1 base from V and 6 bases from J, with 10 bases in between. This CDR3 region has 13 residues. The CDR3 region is CASSLELSAEQYF. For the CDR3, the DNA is TGTGCCAGCAGCTTAGAGTTAAGCGCCGAGCAGTACTTC.

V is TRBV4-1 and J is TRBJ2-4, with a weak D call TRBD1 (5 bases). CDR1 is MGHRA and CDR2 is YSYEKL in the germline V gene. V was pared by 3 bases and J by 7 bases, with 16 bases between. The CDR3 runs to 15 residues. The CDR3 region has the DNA TGCGCCAGCAGCCAGCTCAGGGCCGGGCTGAACATTCAGTACTTC. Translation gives CASSQLRAGLNIQYF.

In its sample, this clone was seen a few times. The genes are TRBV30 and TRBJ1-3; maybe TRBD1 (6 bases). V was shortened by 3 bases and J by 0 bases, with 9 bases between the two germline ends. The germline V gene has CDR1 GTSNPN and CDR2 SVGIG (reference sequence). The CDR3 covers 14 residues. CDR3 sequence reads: CAWRDRASGNTIYF. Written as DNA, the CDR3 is TGTGCCTGGAGGGACAGAGCCTCTGGAAACACCATATATTTT.

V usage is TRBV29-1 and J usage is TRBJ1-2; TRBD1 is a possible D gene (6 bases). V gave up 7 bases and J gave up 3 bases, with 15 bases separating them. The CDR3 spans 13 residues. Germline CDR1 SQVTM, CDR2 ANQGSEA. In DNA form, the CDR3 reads TGCAGCGCTACGCAGGGGTCACACTATGGCTACACCTTC. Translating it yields CSATQGSHYGYTF.

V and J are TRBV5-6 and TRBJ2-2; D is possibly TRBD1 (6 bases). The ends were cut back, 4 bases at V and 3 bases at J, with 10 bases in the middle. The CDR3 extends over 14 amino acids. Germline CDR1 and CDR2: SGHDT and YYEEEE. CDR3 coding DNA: TGTGCCAGCAGCAGGGACATGTACACCGGGGAGCTGTTTTTT. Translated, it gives CASSRDMYTGELFF.

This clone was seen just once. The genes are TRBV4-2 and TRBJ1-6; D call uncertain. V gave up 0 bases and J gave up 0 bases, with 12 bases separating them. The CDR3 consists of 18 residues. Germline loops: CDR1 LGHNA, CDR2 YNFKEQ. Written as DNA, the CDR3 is TGTGCCAGCAGCCAAGAAGGCGCGAGGAGCTCCTATAATTCACCCCTCCACTTT. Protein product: CASSQEGARSSYNSPLHF.

This chain's CDR3 is CASIGQRGETQYF. CDR3 DNA: TGTGCCAGCATTGGACAGAGGGGAGAGACCCAGTACTTC. The chain joins TRBV7-8 to TRBJ2-5, with D tentatively TRBD1 (6 bases). Germline V gene sequence: CDR1 SGHVS, CDR2 FQNEAQ. CDR3 length: 13 residues. Trimming took 7 bases from V and 4 from J, leaving 13 bases between them.